This T cell receptor (beta chain) was sequenced in a study of human T cells and chemical hapten exposure (dated by TCRdb to about 2021). About the full investigation: For sensitization, 2% DPC in acetone was applied to an approximately 2 cm by approximately 2 cm area of upper inner arm skin. Patients additionally received weekly therapeutic DPC doses to the scalp throughout the roughly 24-week study period. Patch testing on the upper back used Finn chambers containing 0.01% DPC, with scoring done after 6 days according to International Contact Dermatitis Research Group standards. Most of the patients in the cohort were female, and the cohort covered alopecia areata with under or over 50% scalp involvement, alopecia totalis and alopecia universalis. The libraries were sequenced as a pool, and the TCR yield per sample differed mostly because of small variations in library volumes within the pool. The study tracked peripheral blood TCR repertoire changes in vivo during primary and secondary sensitization to the hapten diphenylcyclopropenone (DPC) in alopecia patients. Blood samples were taken from patients before sensitization (week 0) and at 2, 6 and about 24 weeks after DPC sensitization. About 29 alopecia patients gave blood for TCR sequencing at one to four time points (pre-sensitization, 2, 6 and 24 weeks). Overall study outcomes, separate from this receptor: Expanded TCRs formed significantly more large CDR3 similarity clusters than pre-sensitization or healthy control sets, consistent with antigen-driven responses. Alopecia, a presumed autoimmune disease, was present in all patients, so the immune response of the patients might differ from that of healthy individuals. DPC sensitization did not change the number of TCRs with a frequency above 1 in 1000, and there was no evidence of changes in global repertoire structure. Repeated subsampling changed both the strength of the expansion versus patch-test correlation and the threshold at which the correlation became significant. Patch test score correlated positively with the number of PT1 expanded TCRs, reaching significance at thresholds 8, 16 and 32 but not at 4.

This clonotype has more than one count but fewer than ten. The antigen this receptor binds is unknown. No base-level quality is on record; no much larger clone is a single base apart. The germline V gene sets CDR1 to MNHNS and CDR2 to SASEGT. The junction shows trimming of 6 bases on V and 3 bases on J, and the gene matches do not reach 4 bases of it. Including cysteine and phenylalanine, the CDR3 has 15 amino acids. Only the CDR3 part of the read is kept: 45 bases, read in frame from the first base. This specimen's time point label, per the study, means: patch test 2, 6 weeks after DPC sensitization. The sample's treatment or condition, from its label and the paper: therapeutic diphenylcyclopropenone sensitization with weekly scalp DPC. Blood at each patch-test visit was drawn before the patch test was applied. Eligible patients were aged 18 to 70, diagnosed with alopecia, deemed suitable for DPC therapy, and excluded if pregnant. Unfractionated whole blood was collected in Tempus Blood RNA tubes, and total RNA was extracted from that blood.

Library method: RACE. Sequencing took place on a NextSeq 500. During library preparation, unique molecular identifiers were attached to individual cDNA molecules so that TCRs could be counted in a quantitative, reproducible way. For every blood RNA sample, sequencing covered both the TCR alpha and TCR beta chains. The study's own analysis went as follows. Samples had a median of roughly 100,000 TCRs, with a range from roughly 23,224 to 700,000. V, J and CDR3 annotation of the TCR reads was performed with the Decombinator software suite. To make PS versus PT1 abundance plots, every sample was subsampled to the same number of TCRs (28,000). Expanded TCRs were defined as absent before sensitization and observed at least eight times at the 2-week time point. TCRdb reran the public reads through fastp at Q25 and MiXCR, keeping productive beta chains. Each entry is one CDR3 protein sequence, shown with its most common DNA and genes. The V and J calls were determined by TCRdb, not by the authors. Within this sample are about 70,000 distinct CDR3 sequences, with 8.5% of them counted one time only. Of the sample, 3% to 4.5% is held by the ten largest clones.

The rearranged segments are TRBV6-1 and TRBJ2-1, and 11 junctional nucleotides match TRBD2. Source: whole blood, taken in connection with sensitization to the hapten diphenylcyclopropenone (DPC). This TCR was recovered from a woman in her forties or fifties with alopecia areata. Some clones in this sample may be carry-over from other donors' samples. The DNA reads as follows: TGTGCCAGCAGCCCTAGCGGGAGGATCTACAATGAGCAGTTCTTC. Its protein is CASSPSGRIYNEQFF.